This T cell receptor beta chain was observed in a study of cytomegalovirus exposure and HLA in healthy donors. Findings and caveats of the study: Serostatus for CMV was the only available immune exposure information. After further analysis at a later stage, roughly 15,000 TCR beta sequences were associated with HLA alleles at 0.05 false discovery rate.

PCR involved 60 Vbeta and 13 Jbeta primers. Here immunoSEQ multiplex PCR was the method, and the copy in TCRdb shows in-frame clones only, minus some. The sample lists roughly 200,000 clones, approximately 85% occurring once. Concerning this clone: Its specificity is not known.

The ends lost 7 bases at V and 5 bases at J; junction bases unmatched: 7. The germline V gene has CDR1 SNHLY and CDR2 FYNNEI. CDR3 length: 15 residues. Sample: PBMCs. The chain uses TRBV2 and TRBJ2-2, with 10 bases matching TRBD1. The sequence came from a woman between 50 and 59 years old in good health and CMV-seronegative. In DNA, the CDR3 is TGTGCCAGCAATCGTAGGACAGGGGGAACCGGGGAGCTGTTTTTT. This translates into CASNRRTGGTGELFF. Looking up the rest from reference TRBV2 and TRBJ2-2 gives the full variable domain: EPEVTQTPSHQVTQMGQEVILRCVPISNHLYFYWYRQILGQKVEFLVSFYNNEISEKSEIFDDQFSVERPDGSNFTLKIRSTKLEDSAMYFCASNRRTGGTGELFFGEGSRLTVL.